The 9 T cell receptor beta chains presented below share a single source sample, sequenced in a study of breast tumors, draining lymph nodes, adjacent tissues (dated by TCRdb to about 2016). The axillary draining lymph nodes of breast cancer patients were the source of the lymph node samples. The receptor library was made with multiplex PCR. For sequencing, an Illumina HiSeq 2000 was employed. The raw public data were reprocessed by TCRdb itself: fastp quality trimming at Q25, MiXCR clonotype calling, in-frame beta chains only. Merged by CDR3 protein, the rows form single entries marked with the most common genes and DNA. This sample is represented by approximately 300,000 distinct CDR3 sequences; 30% to 35% of them were singletons. The ten largest clones capture under 1.2% of the sample. Material: axillary lymph node tissue. The receptors come from a female donor with breast cancer. Some clones in this sample may be carry-over from other donors' samples.

The rearrangement uses TRBV30 and TRBJ2-4; 7 bases are shared with TRBD2. Per the germline V gene, CDR1 is GTSNPN and CDR2 is SVGIG (reference sequence). The trim removed 0 bases at V and 8 bases at J, leaving 7 bases unmatched. CDR3 size: 14 residues. CDR3 sequence (DNA): TGTGCCTGGAGTGTGGGAGGGTTATGGGACATTCAGTACTTC. The encoded protein is CAWSVGGLWDIQYF.

This clonotype has more than one count but fewer than ten. A much larger clonotype is one base distant, so this may be a read error. Since no conserved phenylalanine or tryptophan closes the CDR3, a read error is the likely cause. The rearrangement uses TRBV6-4 and TRBJ1-5; possibly TRBD1 for D (6 bases). Germline V CDR1 and CDR2: MRHNA, SNTAGT. The CDR3 sequence is 14 residues long. With 5 bases removed from V and 2 bases from J, the gap between germline ends came to 10 bases. The DNA of the CDR3 is TGTGCCAGCAGTCCCGGACAGCGCAATCAGCCCCAGCATTCT. Its translation is CASSPGQRNQPQHS.

Points on this clonotype: The junction departs from germline at one end; a sequencing error may be responsible. The chain carries TRBV15 and TRBJ1-5; D is perhaps TRBD1 (5 bases). The germline gives CDR1 LNHNV, CDR2 YYDKDF (reference sequence). The CDR3 consists of 17 residues. CDR3 DNA: TGTGCCACCAGCAGAGAAGCAGGGTTGGGCGAGGAATCAGCCCCAGCATTT. This gives the protein CATSREAGLGEESAPAF.

A few counts support this clonotype. The missing conserved phenylalanine or tryptophan at the end of this CDR3 makes a read error likely. CDR3 coding DNA: TGTGCCAGCCGACGAGGAAACGGTAATGAGCAGTTCTCC. Its protein product is CASRRGNGNEQFS. The rearrangement links TRBV14 to TRBJ2-1; no clear D. Germline-derived CDR1 and CDR2 are SGHDN and FVKESK. The CDR3 has 13 residues. V was shortened by 8 bases and J by 7 bases, with 15 bases between the two germline ends.

This clonotype was picked up many times. The rearrangement joins TRBV2 to TRBJ2-3, with D possibly being TRBD1 (5 bases). The CDR3 sequence is 14 residues long. Germline CDR1 and CDR2: SNHLY and FYNNEI. Trimming removed 3 bases at V and 6 bases at J, with 13 bases between. Written as DNA, the CDR3 is TGTGCCAGCAGTGAGACAGTCGACTGGGATACGCAGTATTTT. Translating gives CASSETVDWDTQYF. Using reference TRBV2 and TRBJ2-3 for the parts outside the CDR3, the full variable domain is EPEVTQTPSHQVTQMGQEVILRCVPISNHLYFYWYRQILGQKVEFLVSFYNNEISEKSEIFDDQFSVERPDGSNFTLKIRSTKLEDSAMYFCASSETVDWDTQYFGPGTRLTVL.

There are many counts of this clonotype. The gene calls are TRBV25-1 and TRBJ2-3, with TRBD2 matching over 14 bases. Germline V lookup: CDR1 MGHDK, CDR2 SYGVNS. This CDR3 is built from 15 residues. J lost 8 bases, V lost 7 bases, and 8 bases had no gene match. CDR3 in DNA: TGTGCCAGCACGCCGACTAGCGGGAGGGCCGGTACGCAGTATTTT. Protein product: CASTPTSGRAGTQYF.

This clonotype was seen ten or more times. The chain couples TRBV6-6 to TRBJ2-6; TRBD1 matches 11 bases. Trimming took 7 bases from V and 2 from J; bases not matched to a gene: 10. Germline-derived CDR1 and CDR2 are MNHNY and SVGAGI (reference sequence). CDR3 length: 18 amino acids. In DNA, the CDR3 is TGTGCCAGCACCAAAAGTAGGGACAGGGGGGCTGGGGCCAACGTCCTGACTTTC. Protein product: CASTKSRDRGAGANVLTF.

In its sample, this clonotype was seen a few times. The genes are TRBV19 and TRBJ1-1; possibly TRBD1 for D (6 bases). This CDR3 is 14 amino acids long. Trimming took 6 bases from V and 6 from J, leaving 17 bases between them. Germline V gene data show CDR1 as LNHDA and CDR2 as SQIVND (reference sequence). Here the CDR3 DNA reads TGTGCCAGTAGCAGACAGGAAACTTCTTCTGAAGCTTTCTTT. The encoded protein is CASSRQETSSEAFF.

The rearrangement uses TRBV12-5 and TRBJ1-4; 7 positions match TRBD1. J was trimmed by 5 bases and V by 1 base; bases with no gene match: 16. The CDR3 is 19 amino acids. Germline CDR1 and CDR2: LGHNT and FRNRAP. The CDR3 nucleotides are TGTGCTAGTGGTTTGGCCGTGACAGGGATGTTATCGGGCAATGAAAAACTGTTTTTT. It translates to CASGLAVTGMLSGNEKLFF. The full variable domain, its missing parts supplied by reference TRBV12-5 and TRBJ1-4, is DARVTQTPRHKVTEMGQEVTMRCQPILGHNTVFWYRQTMMQGLELLAYFRNRAPLDDSGMPKDRFSAEMPDATLATLKIQPSEPRDSAVYFCASGLAVTGMLSGNEKLFFGSGTQLSVL.